This T cell receptor beta chain was sequenced for a study of blood T cell repertoires in COVID-19. TCRdb's copy holds only in-frame clones and misses some; the assay was immunoSEQ multiplex PCR. The repertoire holds about 200,000 clones, around 85% seen once, with 0.6% to 1% in the top ten. Trimming pared 9 bases from V and 6 bases from J, leaving 17 bases between. Germline CDR1 reads MGHDK; CDR2 reads SYGVNS. CDR3 length equals 13 residues. This rearrangement joins TRBV25-1 to TRBJ1-1; no reliable D call. The sequence was collected from a woman aged 70-85 years with acute or convalescent COVID-19. The sample consisted of peripheral blood. DNA for the CDR3: TGTGCCAGTCTGGGAGGGAGGTATTCTGAAGCTTTCTTT. This sequence encodes CASLGGRYSEAFF.